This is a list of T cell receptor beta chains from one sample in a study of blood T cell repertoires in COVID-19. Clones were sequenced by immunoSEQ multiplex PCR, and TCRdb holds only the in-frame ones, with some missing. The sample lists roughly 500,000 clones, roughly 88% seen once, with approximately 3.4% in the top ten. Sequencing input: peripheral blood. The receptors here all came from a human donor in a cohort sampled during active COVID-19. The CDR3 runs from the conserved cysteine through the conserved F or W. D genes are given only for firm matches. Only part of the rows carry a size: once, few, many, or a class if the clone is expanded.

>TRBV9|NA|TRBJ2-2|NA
CASSGNRGLSRGELFF
TGTGCCAGCAGCGGCAACAGAGGGTTGTCTCGCGGGGAGCTGTTTTTT
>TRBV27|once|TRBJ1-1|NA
CASSPSNLNTEAFF
TGTGCCAGCAGTCCTAGTAATCTGAACACTGAAGCTTTCTTT
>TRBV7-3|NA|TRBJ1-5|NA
CASSLTGRDQPQHF
TGTGCCAGCAGCTTAACGGGTCGGGATCAGCCCCAGCATTTT
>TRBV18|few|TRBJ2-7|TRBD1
CASSRDTGGLLYEQYF
TGTGCCAGCTCACGCGACACAGGGGGCCTCCTCTACGAGCAGTACTTC
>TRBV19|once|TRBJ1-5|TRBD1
CASSIGGLTGYSNQPQHF
TGTGCCAGTAGTATAGGGGGCCTGACAGGGTACAGCAATCAGCCCCAGCATTTT
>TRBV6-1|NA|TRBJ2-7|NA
CASSEKQGTHYEQYF
TGTGCCAGCAGTGAAAAACAGGGTACTCACTACGAGCAGTACTTC
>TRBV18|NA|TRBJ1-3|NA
CASSQETGSGNTIYF
TGTGCCAGCTCACAGGAGACGGGCTCTGGAAACACCATATATTTT
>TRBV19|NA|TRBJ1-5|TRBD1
CASSRWTGGDQPQHF
TGTGCCAGTAGCCGTTGGACAGGGGGTGATCAGCCCCAGCATTTT
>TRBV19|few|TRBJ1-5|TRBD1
CASTRDREDNQPQHF
TGTGCCAGTACTAGGGACAGGGAAGATAATCAGCCCCAGCATTTT
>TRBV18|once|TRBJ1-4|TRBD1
CASSPQVGDRTHEKLFF
TGTGCCAGCTCACCACAGGTGGGGGACAGGACTCATGAAAAACTGTTTTTT
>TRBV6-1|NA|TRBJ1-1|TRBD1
CASSEWGSGTGGTEAFF
TGTGCCAGCAGTGAATGGGGGTCCGGGACAGGGGGCACTGAAGCTTTCTTT
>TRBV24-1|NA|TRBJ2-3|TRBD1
CATAGTGGTDTQYF
TGTGCCACCGCCGGGACAGGGGGCACAGATACGCAGTATTTT
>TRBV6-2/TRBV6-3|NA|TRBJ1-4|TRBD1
CASSYGDRVDEKLFF
TGTGCCAGCAGTTACGGGGACAGGGTGGATGAAAAACTGTTTTTT
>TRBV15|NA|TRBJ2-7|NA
CATSRGGSRSPSYEQYF
TGTGCCACCAGCAGAGGGGGCTCTCGGTCCCCCTCTTACGAGCAGTACTTC
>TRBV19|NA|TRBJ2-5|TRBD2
CASKQREDQETQYF
TGTGCCAGTAAGCAGCGGGAGGACCAAGAGACCCAGTACTTC
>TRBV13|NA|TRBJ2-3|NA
CASSLAGGDTDTQYF
TGTGCCAGCAGCTTAGCCGGGGGAGACACAGATACGCAGTATTTT
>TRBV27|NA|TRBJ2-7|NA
CASSVSGIYEQYF
TGTGCCAGCAGTGTGTCAGGGATCTACGAGCAGTACTTC
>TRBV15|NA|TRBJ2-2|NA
CATSLTGGVGELFF
TGTGCCACCAGCCTTACAGGGGGGGTCGGGGAGCTGTTTTTT
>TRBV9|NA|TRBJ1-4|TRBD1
CASSPRDRKGEKLFF
TGTGCCAGCAGCCCGAGGGACAGGAAGGGTGAAAAACTGTTTTTT
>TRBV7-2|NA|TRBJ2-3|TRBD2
CASSLEGRGTDTQYF
TGTGCCAGCAGCTTAGAGGGGAGGGGCACAGATACGCAGTATTTT
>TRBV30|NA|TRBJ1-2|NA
CAWDDKGSYGYTF
TGTGCCTGGGACGACAAAGGGAGTTATGGCTACACCTTC
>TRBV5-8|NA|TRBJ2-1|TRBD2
CASSFGTSVYNEQFF
TGTGCCAGCAGCTTTGGGACTAGCGTCTACAATGAGCAGTTCTTC
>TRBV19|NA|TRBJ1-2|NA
CASSIGRADNYGYTF
TGTGCCAGTAGTATTGGCAGGGCGGATAACTATGGCTACACCTTC
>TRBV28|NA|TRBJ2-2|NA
CASSSRTVLNTGELFF
TGTGCCAGCAGTTCCCGGACAGTTTTGAACACCGGGGAGCTGTTTTTT
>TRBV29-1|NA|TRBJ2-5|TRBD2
CSADQTSGSPETQYF
TGCAGCGCCGACCAGACTAGCGGGAGCCCGGAGACCCAGTACTTC
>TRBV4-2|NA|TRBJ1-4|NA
CASASSGDLNEKLFF
TGTGCCAGCGCCTCATCGGGGGACCTGAATGAAAAACTGTTTTTT
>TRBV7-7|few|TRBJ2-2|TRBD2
CASSLRLAGAGELFF
TGTGCTAGCAGCTTAAGACTAGCGGGAGCCGGGGAGCTGTTTTTT
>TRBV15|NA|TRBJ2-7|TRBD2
CATRRTSVSYEQYF
TGTGCCACCAGGAGGACTAGCGTCTCCTACGAGCAGTACTTC
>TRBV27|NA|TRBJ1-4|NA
CASTTFDGVSRKLFF
TGTGCCAGCACCACCTTCGACGGGGTCAGTCGAAAACTGTTTTTT
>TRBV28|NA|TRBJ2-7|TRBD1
CASSPTGALSYEQYF
TGTGCCAGCAGTCCGACAGGGGCCCTCTCCTACGAGCAGTACTTC
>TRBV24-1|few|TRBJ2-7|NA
CATRPGNEQYF
TGTGCCACCAGGCCCGGGAACGAGCAGTACTTC
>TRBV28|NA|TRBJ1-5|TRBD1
CASSSRQGMISNQPQHF
TGTGCCAGCAGTTCCCGACAGGGGATGATTAGCAATCAGCCCCAGCATTTT
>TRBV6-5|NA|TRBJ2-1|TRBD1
CASSSRQGPNEQFF
TGTGCCAGCAGTTCCCGACAGGGCCCGAATGAGCAGTTCTTC
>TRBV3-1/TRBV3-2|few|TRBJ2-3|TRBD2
CASSQDPGLADTDTQYF
TGTGCCAGCAGCCAAGATCCGGGACTAGCGGACACAGATACGCAGTATTTT
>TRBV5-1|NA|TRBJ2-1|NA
CASSLEAGSSYNEQFF
TGCGCCAGCAGCTTGGAGGCGGGGAGCTCCTACAATGAGCAGTTCTTC
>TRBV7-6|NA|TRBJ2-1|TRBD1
CASSPGQGEYYNEQFF
TGTGCCAGCAGCCCGGGACAGGGAGAGTACTACAATGAGCAGTTCTTC
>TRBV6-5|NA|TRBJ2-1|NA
CASSGVQQQFF
TGTGCCAGCAGCGGGGTCCAGCAGCAGTTCTTC
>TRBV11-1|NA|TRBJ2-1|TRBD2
CASSSGTSGSNEQFF
TGTGCCAGCAGCTCCGGGACTAGCGGGAGTAATGAGCAGTTCTTC
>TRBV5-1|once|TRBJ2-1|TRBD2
CASSLAGQREGHEQFF
TGCGCCAGCAGCTTGGCCGGCCAGCGGGAGGGCCATGAGCAGTTCTTC
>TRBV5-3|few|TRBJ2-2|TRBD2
CARSYSTSGRYNTGELFF
TGTGCCAGAAGCTATTCGACTAGCGGGAGATACAACACCGGGGAGCTGTTTTTT